The 10 T cell receptor beta chains below all came from one sample that was sequenced in a study of cytomegalovirus exposure and HLA in healthy donors. The study ran its PCR with 60 Vbeta and 13 Jbeta primers. This table comes from immunoSEQ multiplex PCR, and its TCRdb copy is limited to in-frame clones, with some not included. The table includes tens of thousands of clones, 79% detected once. The sample comprised PBMCs. These receptors originate from a woman between 35 and 50 years old in good health and CMV-seropositive.

The genes are TRBV29-1 and TRBJ1-4; 11 bases align to TRBD1. V shed 3 bases, J shed 4 bases, and the junction held 1 base outside the gene matches. CDR3 length: 14 residues. Per germline, CDR1 SQVTM and CDR2 ANQGSEA. This CDR3 is CSVEDRGLNEKLFF. CDR3 in DNA: TGCAGCGTTGAGGACAGGGGGCTTAATGAAAAACTGTTTTTT.

V usage is TRBV12-5 and J usage is TRBJ1-5; tentative D call: TRBD1 (6 bases). The CDR3 has 16 residues. The germline gives CDR1 LGHNT, CDR2 FRNRAP. Deletions cut 7 bases from V and 2 bases from J, with 18 bases between. The CDR3 coding sequence is TGTGCTAGTGCGCCCGGCGGGGGCCTGGGCAATCAGCCCCAGCATTTT. It translates to CASAPGGGLGNQPQHF.

The table lists this clone with a few counts. V is TRBV28 and J is TRBJ1-4, with D possibly being TRBD1 (5 bases). The CDR3 length is 13 residues. In germline, CDR1 is MDHEN, CDR2 SYDVKM. Trimming stripped 8 bases from V and 8 bases from J, with 15 bases between. The CDR3 DNA follows: TGTGCCAGCTATGAGGGGCGGGGGGAAAAACTGTTTTTT. Translating gives CASYEGRGEKLFF.

V usage is TRBV6-6 and J usage is TRBJ1-1; possible D gene TRBD1, 5 bases. The CDR3 has 12 residues. V was trimmed by 0 bases and J by 7 bases, leaving 6 bases between them. Germline assignment: CDR1 MNHNY and CDR2 SVGAGI (reference sequence). The CDR3 DNA follows: TGTGCCAGCAGTTACTCGGGGGGTGAAGCTTTCTTT. This encodes CASSYSGGEAFF.

The V gene is TRBV23-1, the J gene TRBJ2-5; a weak D match, TRBD1 (6 bases). TRBV23-1 is classed as an ORF, of uncertain function. The V gene lost 10 bases and the J gene lost 3 bases, with 21 bases spanning the gap. The CDR3 consists of 15 residues. The CDR3 region has the DNA TGCGCCAACCAACGGAAGGGGGAGTGGGAAGAGACCCAGTACTTC. As protein: CANQRKGEWEETQYF.

This clone was detected a few times. The chain links TRBV27 to TRBJ1-2; 9 bases are shared with TRBD1. CDR3 length: 15 residues. V was pared by 10 bases and J by 4 bases, with 13 bases of the junction left unmatched. Per the germline V gene, CDR1 is MNHEY and CDR2 is SMNVEV (reference sequence). CDR3 sequence reads: CATKPGQGRLYGYTF. Written as DNA, the CDR3 is TGTGCCACCAAACCGGGACAGGGCCGCCTCTATGGCTACACCTTC.

This chain joins TRBV27 and TRBJ2-3; weak D call: TRBD2 (6 bases). The CDR3 contains 14 residues. Germline assignment: CDR1 MNHEY and CDR2 SMNVEV (reference sequence). Between the trimmed V and J ends, which lost 3 bases and 2 bases, there was a span of 9 bases. CDR3 DNA sequence: TGTGCCAGCAGTTTTGGGAGGAACACAGATACGCAGTATTTT. It specifies CASSFGRNTDTQYF.

This rearrangement joins TRBV9 to TRBJ1-1; 8 bases are a match to TRBD1. The CDR3 is 15 residues long. Trimming removed 4 bases from V and 0 bases from J; junction bases left unmatched: 5. Germline assignment: CDR1 SGDLS and CDR2 YYNGEE. The CDR3 spells CASSRSTGVNTEAFF. The CDR3 nucleotides read TGTGCCAGCAGCAGATCGACAGGGGTGAACACTGAAGCTTTCTTT.

The gene calls are TRBV4-2 and TRBJ2-7; possible D gene TRBD1, 6 bases. V lost 3 bases, J lost 4 bases, and 22 bases lay in between. From germline, CDR1 is LGHNA and CDR2 YNFKEQ. This CDR3 has 17 amino acids. The CDR3 loop reads CASSQAADTGNSYEQYF. The CDR3 DNA reads TGTGCCAGCAGCCAGGCCGCCGACACAGGGAATAGTTACGAGCAGTACTTC.

The V and J genes are TRBV16 and TRBJ1-5; 10 bases fit TRBD1. The ends lost 9 bases at V and 5 bases at J; junction bases unmatched: 7. Per the germline V gene, CDR1 is KGHSY and CDR2 is FQNENV. The CDR3 totals 14 residues. The CDR3: CASRQGAKDQPQHF. The CDR3 bases are TGTGCCAGTCGACAGGGGGCAAAGGATCAGCCCCAGCATTTT.